Given below is one T cell receptor beta chain in context. The table came from immunoSEQ multiplex PCR; TCRdb's copy has only in-frame clones and leaves some out. The sample holds about 77,000 clones, about 93% seen once. The sample belongs to a study of T cell changes during pregnancy in multiple sclerosis. From germline, CDR1 is SEHNR and CDR2 FQNEAQ (reference sequence). The CDR3 length is 16 residues. The V segment lost 2 bases and the J segment 8 bases; nucleotides outside the gene matches: 7. This sequence was found in a female donor in good health, enrolled as a control in a pregnancy study. The material was peripheral blood, obtained after pregnancy. The V gene is TRBV7-9, the J gene TRBJ2-1; 12 nucleotides match TRBD2. CDR3 loop: CASSLIGPSGRDEQFF. In DNA form, the CDR3 reads TGTGCCAGCAGCTTAATAGGTCCTAGCGGGAGGGATGAGCAGTTCTTC.